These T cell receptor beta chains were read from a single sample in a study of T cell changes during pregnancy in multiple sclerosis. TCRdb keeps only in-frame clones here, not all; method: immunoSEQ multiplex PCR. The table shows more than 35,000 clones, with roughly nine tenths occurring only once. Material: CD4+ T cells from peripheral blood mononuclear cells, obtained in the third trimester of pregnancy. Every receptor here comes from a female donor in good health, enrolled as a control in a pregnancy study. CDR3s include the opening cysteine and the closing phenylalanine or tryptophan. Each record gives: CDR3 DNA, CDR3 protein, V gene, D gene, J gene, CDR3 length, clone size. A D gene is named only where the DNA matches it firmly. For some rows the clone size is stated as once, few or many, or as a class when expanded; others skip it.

TGTGCCAGCAGCTTAGTTTACAGGGAGAACTATGGCTACACCTTC CASSLVYRENYGYTF TRBV7-9 . TRBJ1-2 15 once
TGCGCCAGCAGCCAAGAACGAGGGGGCGGTGGAAACACCATATATTTT CASSQERGGGGNTIYF TRBV4-3 TRBD1 TRBJ1-3 16 .
TGTGCCAGCAGCGGGGTCGGACAGGGTGTTTCGGTCTTC CASSGVGQGVSVF TRBV5-6 TRBD1 TRBJ2-1 13 .
TGTGCCAGCAGTCGTCAAAGCGGGGGGGCGTACGAGCAGTACTTC CASSRQSGGAYEQYF TRBV7-2 TRBD2 TRBJ2-7 15 .
TGTGCCAGATTTCGGGGGAGATCGAATGAGCAGTTCTTC CARFRGRSNEQFF TRBV5-3 . TRBJ2-1 13 .
TGTGCCAGCAGCGTACAGGGTGGCTATGGCTACACCTTC CASSVQGGYGYTF TRBV9 . TRBJ1-2 13 .
TGTGCCAGCAGCGTATCGGGGTACAGGGGACAGACCCAGTACTTC CASSVSGYRGQTQYF TRBV9 TRBD1 TRBJ2-5 15 once
TGTGCCAGTAGTAGGGACATCGCGACCCTAAACAATCAGCCCCAGCATTTT CASSRDIATLNNQPQHF TRBV19 . TRBJ1-5 17 .
TGCGCCAGCAGCTTCGGGACAGCCATTTCTAACTATGGCTACACCTTC CASSFGTAISNYGYTF TRBV5-1 TRBD1 TRBJ1-2 16 .
TGTGCCAGCTCACCACCTGGTGACGGGCAGCCCCAGCATTTT CASSPPGDGQPQHF TRBV18 . TRBJ1-5 14 .
TGTGCCAGCAGCGGGGCCGGGACAGGGCGCCCTTCACCCCTCCACTTT CASSGAGTGRPSPLHF TRBV7-8 TRBD1 TRBJ1-6 16 .
TGTGCCAGCAGCCTAACGGGACAGCCAAATGAAAAACTGTTTTTT CASSLTGQPNEKLFF TRBV28 TRBD1 TRBJ1-4 15 once
TGTGCCAGCAGCTTAGGGGCAGGGGACTATGGCTACACCTTC CASSLGAGDYGYTF TRBV7-9 . TRBJ1-2 14 .
TGCGCCCCAGGAGAAGGGAGAGACAAGAGTGAGCAGTTCTTC CAPGEGRDKSEQFF TRBV10-1 . TRBJ2-1 14 .
TGTGCCAGCAGCTGGATGGGGCCCGTTAATTCACCCCTCCACTTT CASSWMGPVNSPLHF TRBV5-6 . TRBJ1-6 15 once
TGTGCCAGCTCCACCACCCTAGCGGCCTCCACAGATACGCAGTATTTT CASSTTLAASTDTQYF TRBV18 TRBD2 TRBJ2-3 16 .
TGTGCCAGCAGAGCACTGACTAGCGCCTACAATGAGCAGTTCTTC CASRALTSAYNEQFF TRBV5-4 TRBD2 TRBJ2-1 15 .
TGCGCCAGCAGTGAGAGCTCTAGCGGTGTTAAAGATACGCAGTATTTT CASSESSSGVKDTQYF TRBV10-1 TRBD2 TRBJ2-3 16 once
TGTGCCAGCTCACCAGGAGAAGATACGCAGTATTTT CASSPGEDTQYF TRBV18 . TRBJ2-3 12 .
TGTGCCAGCAGCCTCACAGGCACTGAAGCTTTCTTT CASSLTGTEAFF TRBV5-6 . TRBJ1-1 12 .
TGTGCCAGCAAACCAAGACAGGGGCCATACGAGCAGTACTTC CASKPRQGPYEQYF TRBV2 TRBD1 TRBJ2-7 14 .
TGCGCCAGCAGTTCTGGACAGGGCGATGAGCAGTTCTTC CASSSGQGDEQFF TRBV10-1 TRBD1 TRBJ2-1 13 .
TGCGCCAGCAGCCAAGAAGCAGGATATAAGAACTATGAAAAACTGTTTTTT CASSQEAGYKNYEKLFF TRBV4-1 . TRBJ1-4 17 .
TGTGCCAGCCGCCTCGAGTCCCGTGGGAACACTGAAGCTTTCTTT CASRLESRGNTEAFF TRBV14 . TRBJ1-1 15 .
TGTGCCAGCAGGGGGACAGTTCTAGATACGCAGTATTTT CASRGTVLDTQYF TRBV27 TRBD1 TRBJ2-3 13 .
TGTGCCAGCTCACAGACGCAGGCGGGAGGGCCCCCGGGCTCCTACAATGAGCAGTTCTTC CASSQTQAGGPPGSYNEQFF TRBV18 TRBD2 TRBJ2-1 20 .